A single sample gave rise to the 18 T cell receptor beta chains below, sequenced in a study of T cell repertoires in ileal Crohn's disease. Time point specified: inflamed ileum from the surgical specimen. The assay was immunoSEQ multiplex PCR, and TCRdb's table has in-frame clones only and misses some. The sample gives roughly 17,000 clones, about 92% of which show up once; approximately 6.5% is in the top ten. Sequencing used ileal tissue. The receptors come from an adult with Crohn's disease.

The rearrangement links TRBV5-5 to TRBJ1-3; D gene unclear. This CDR3 contains 14 residues. Germline values: CDR1 SGHKS, CDR2 YYEKEE (reference sequence). V lost 0 bases and J lost 2, with 6 bases in between. The DNA for the CDR3 is TGTGCCAGCAGCTTGGAGTGGGCTGGAAACACCATATATTTT. This sequence encodes CASSLEWAGNTIYF.

The CDR3 sequence: CATSRAHNYEQYF. The CDR3, as DNA: TGTGCCACCAGCAGGGCCCACAACTACGAGCAGTACTTC. This chain uses TRBV15 with TRBJ2-7; no definite D call. With 3 bases removed from V and 3 bases from J, the gap between germline ends came to 9 bases. From germline, CDR1 is LNHNV and CDR2 YYDKDF (reference sequence). This CDR3 contains 13 residues.

The chain joins TRBV28 to TRBJ2-2, with D perhaps TRBD1 (6 bases). The CDR3 runs to 16 residues. Germline loops: CDR1 MDHEN, CDR2 SYDVKM. Trimming took 3 bases from V and 6 from J, leaving 17 bases between them. The CDR3: CASSFQTGSAAGELFF. CDR3 coding DNA: TGTGCCAGCAGTTTCCAGACAGGATCGGCGGCCGGGGAGCTGTTTTTT. Complete variable domain (other parts from reference TRBV28 and TRBJ2-2): DVKVTQSSRYLVKRTGEKVFLECVQDMDHENMFWYRQDPGLGLRLIYFSYDVKMKEKGDIPEGYSVSREKKERFSLILESASTNQTSMYLCASSFQTGSAAGELFFGEGSRLTVL.

This chain connects TRBV5-1 to TRBJ2-6; D gene ambiguous. V lost 0 bases and J 0 bases, leaving 7 bases between the germline ends. The CDR3 runs 16 residues. CDR1 and CDR2 (germline): SGHRS, YFSETQ. CDR3 residues: CASSLGQPSGANVLTF. CDR3 bases: TGCGCCAGCAGCTTGGGGCAGCCCTCTGGGGCCAACGTCCTGACTTTC.

V usage is TRBV5-1 and J usage is TRBJ2-7; maybe TRBD1 (5 bases). The V end lost 0 bases, the J end lost 4 bases, and 11 bases lay between the germline ends. The length of the CDR3 is 14 residues. Germline V gene data show CDR1 as SGHRS and CDR2 as YFSETQ. This chain's CDR3 is CASSLEGRGYEQYF. CDR3 bases: TGCGCCAGCAGCTTGGAGGGGCGTGGGTACGAGCAGTACTTC.

The chain joins TRBV5-4 to TRBJ1-1; TRBD1 is a possible D gene (6 bases). The CDR3 contains 13 residues. Germline V gene data show CDR1 as SGHNT and CDR2 as YYREEE (reference sequence). V was cut by 1 base and J by 4 bases, with 8 bases left in between. CDR3 sequence: CASSLRGGTEAFF. CDR3 bases: TGTGCCAGCAGCTTGAGGGGGGGCACTGAAGCTTTCTTT.

The gene calls are TRBV11-2 and TRBJ1-6; D remains unclear. Germline V gene data show CDR1 as SGHAT and CDR2 as FQNNGV. The CDR3 covers 15 residues. V gave up 4 bases and J gave up 5 bases, with 12 bases separating them. The CDR3 DNA is TGTGCCAGCAGCTCCGCAGGAGGACATAATTCACCCCTCCACTTT. Amino acids: CASSSAGGHNSPLHF.

The genes are TRBV19 and TRBJ2-3, with 9 bases lining up with TRBD2. V lost 1 base to trimming and J lost 3 bases; unmatched junction nucleotides: 5. Germline CDR1 and CDR2: LNHDA and SQIVND (reference sequence). CDR3 size: 16 residues. CDR3 DNA: TGTGCCAGTAGTATAGTCGGCGGGGGGGCAACAGATACGCAGTATTTT. Protein: CASSIVGGGATDTQYF.

This rearrangement joins TRBV19 to TRBJ2-3; 10 nucleotides line up with TRBD1. The V and J ends lost 7 bases and 4 bases, in that order; junction bases with no gene match: 8. This CDR3 comprises 15 residues. CDR1 is LNHDA, CDR2 SQIVND, per germline (reference sequence). The CDR3 nucleotides read TGTGCCAGTACTTCCCGGACAGGGGGTTCAGATACGCAGTATTTT. Its translation is CASTSRTGGSDTQYF.

This chain uses TRBV23-1 with TRBJ2-5; D may be TRBD1 (5 bases). TRBV23-1 is an open reading frame whose function is uncertain. The V end was cut by 0 bases, the J end by 3 bases, with 20 bases between. This CDR3 is built from 18 residues. CDR3 coding DNA: TGCGCCAGCAGTCAATCTTCAATCAGGGCAGTACCAGAAGAGACCCAGTACTTC. The encoded protein is CASSQSSIRAVPEETQYF.

This sequence joins TRBV5-1 and TRBJ2-1; 11 positions match TRBD1. The junction had 12 bases not matched to a gene; V was cut back by 4 bases and J by 9 bases. The CDR3 has 16 amino acids. Germline assignment: CDR1 SGHRS and CDR2 YFSETQ. The CDR3: CASSQLITGTGGEQFF. The CDR3 bases are TGCGCCAGCAGCCAATTAATTACCGGGACAGGGGGTGAGCAGTTCTTC.

The chain links TRBV19 to TRBJ1-1; 8 bases agree with TRBD1. The junction had 6 bases not matched to a gene; V was cut back by 1 base and J by 2 bases. The CDR3 loop spans 16 amino acids. Germline values: CDR1 LNHDA, CDR2 SQIVND (reference sequence). Here the CDR3 DNA reads TGTGCCAGTAGTATAGGCAGGGGGCTAAGAAACACTGAAGCTTTCTTT. Its translation is CASSIGRGLRNTEAFF. Using reference TRBV19 and TRBJ1-1 for the parts outside the CDR3, the full variable domain is DGGITQSPKYLFRKEGQNVTLSCEQNLNHDAMYWYRQDPGQGLRLIYYSQIVNDFQKGDIAEGYSVSREKKESFPLTVTSAQKNPTAFYLCASSIGRGLRNTEAFFGQGTRLTVV.

In this sample, this clone turned up once. The rearrangement uses TRBV20-1 and TRBJ1-4; no reliable D call. Germline V gene data show CDR1 as DFQATT and CDR2 as SNEGSKA (reference sequence). This CDR3 spans 11 amino acids. V dropped 3 bases and J dropped 6 bases, with 5 bases sitting between them. The CDR3 DNA is TGCAGTGCTAGGCCGCATGAAAAACTGTTTTTT. It is translated as CSARPHEKLFF.

The chain has TRBV5-1 and TRBJ2-7; TRBD2 aligns across 8 bases. Trimming removed 4 bases from V and 0 bases from J; junction bases left unmatched: 6. This CDR3 contains 15 residues. Germline assignment: CDR1 SGHRS and CDR2 YFSETQ. CDR3 loop: CASSPTSGSSYEQYF. For the CDR3, the DNA is TGCGCCAGCAGCCCGACGAGCGGGAGCTCCTACGAGCAGTACTTC.

DNA of the CDR3: TGCGCCAGCAGCCCATTGACTAGCGGGGTAAAGACCCAGTACTTC. Translation gives CASSPLTSGVKTQYF. The chain combines TRBV5-1 with TRBJ2-5; 11 bases match TRBD2. Trimming took 4 bases from V and 6 from J; bases not matched to a gene: 8. From germline, CDR1 is SGHRS and CDR2 YFSETQ. The CDR3 extends over 15 amino acids. Full variable domain (remainder filled in from reference TRBV5-1 and TRBJ2-5): KAGVTQTPRYLIKTRGQQVTLSCSPISGHRSVSWYQQTPGQGLQFLFEYFSETQRNKGNFPGRFSGRQFSNSRSEMNVSTLELGDSALYLCASSPLTSGVKTQYFGPGTRLLVL.

V is TRBV5-1 and J is TRBJ2-2, with a possible D match to TRBD1 (6 bases). The CDR3 is 16 residues long. The V end lost 0 bases, the J end lost 5 bases, and 14 bases lay between the germline ends. Germline assignment: CDR1 SGHRS and CDR2 YFSETQ. In DNA form, the CDR3 reads TGCGCCAGCAGCTTGGCCGGACAGCTGACTACCGGGGAGCTGTTTTTT. It codes for CASSLAGQLTTGELFF.

The chain recombines TRBV5-1 with TRBJ1-4; 11 bases are a match to TRBD1. The CDR3 sequence is 15 residues long. Trimming took 4 bases from V and 10 from J; bases not matched to a gene: 9. Germline CDR1 reads SGHRS; CDR2 reads YFSETQ. CDR3 nucleotides: TGCGCCAGCAGCCAAGGTCCCGGGACAGGGGGAAAACTGTTTTTT. This encodes CASSQGPGTGGKLFF.

V gene TRBV29-1 combines with J gene TRBJ1-2, with TRBD1 as a possible D gene (5 bases). V was cut by 4 bases and J by 4 bases, with 10 bases left in between. CDR1 is SQVTM, CDR2 ANQGSEA, per germline. The CDR3 consists of 12 residues. CDR3 sequence reads: CSVASGSYGYTF. The CDR3 coding sequence is TGCAGCGTTGCATCAGGGTCCTATGGCTACACCTTC.